A selection of T cell receptor beta chains follows, all from one sample in a study of blood T cell repertoires in COVID-19. Clones were read by immunoSEQ multiplex PCR, and TCRdb kept only the in-frame ones, dropping some. The repertoire consists of hundreds of thousands of clones, with around 85% occurring once and the leading ten covering 5.1%. Sequenced input: peripheral blood. These receptors all stem from a man aged 45-60 years with COVID-19, enrolled during active disease. CDR3s include the opening cysteine and the closing phenylalanine or tryptophan. The D gene is left open where the match is weak. Some rows mark clone size as missing; the rest say once, few, many or name a class of expanded clone.

TRBV18	NA	TRBJ1-3	few	TGTGCCACCTCCACTGCGGGGGTTTTCTCTGGAAACACCATATATTTT	CATSTAGVFSGNTIYF
TRBV5-1	TRBD2	TRBJ2-5	NA	TGCGCCAGCAGCCTGACTAGCGGGGGTCAACAGACCCAGTACTTC	CASSLTSGGQQTQYF
TRBV27	TRBD1	TRBJ2-7	NA	TGTGCCAGCAGTTCAACCTTAACAGGGGACGAGCAGTACTTC	CASSSTLTGDEQYF
TRBV18	TRBD1	TRBJ1-2	NA	TGTGCCAGCTCACCAGAGACAGGGGATCTTTCGAACTATGGCTACACCTTC	CASSPETGDLSNYGYTF
TRBV27	TRBD1	TRBJ2-1	once	TGTGCCAGCAGTCCCCAGGGGGCTTGGGAGCAGTTCTTC	CASSPQGAWEQFF
TRBV9	NA	TRBJ2-7	NA	TGTGCCAGCAGCGAGCCATCCTACGAGCAGTACTTC	CASSEPSYEQYF
TRBV5-4	NA	TRBJ2-7	NA	TGTGCCAGCAGCTTGGTCGTCGGGTCGGGGGTGCCAAACGAGCAGTACTTC	CASSLVVGSGVPNEQYF
TRBV3-1/TRBV3-2	NA	TRBJ2-2	NA	TGTGCCAGCAGCCAAGAAAGCGACACCGGGGAGCTGTTTTTT	CASSQESDTGELFF
TRBV4-1	TRBD1	TRBJ2-2	few	TGCGCCAGCGGACAGGACCCGAACACCGGGGAGCTGTTTTTT	CASGQDPNTGELFF
TRBV15	NA	TRBJ1-5	NA	TGTGCCACCAGCACCCATCAGGATCAGCCCCAGCATTTT	CATSTHQDQPQHF
TRBV2	NA	TRBJ1-1	NA	TGTGCCAGCAGTGAACTAGGGGGGAACACTGAAGCTTTCTTT	CASSELGGNTEAFF
TRBV5-1	NA	TRBJ1-4	NA	TGCGCCAGCAGCTTGGAGAGCCCGAATGAAAAACTGTTTTTT	CASSLESPNEKLFF
TRBV12-3/TRBV12-4	TRBD1	TRBJ2-1	NA	TGTGCCAGCAGTACGATACCGGGACAGAAGCAGTTCTTC	CASSTIPGQKQFF
TRBV2	TRBD1	TRBJ2-3	NA	TGTGCCACCACAGGGGGGAAAGATACGCAGTATTTT	CATTGGKDTQYF
TRBV7-2	NA	TRBJ1-6	NA	TGTGCCAGCAGCTTAGGTGTTCAGGGTTATTCACCCCTCCACTTT	CASSLGVQGYSPLHF
TRBV2	NA	TRBJ2-7	NA	TGTGCCAGCAGTGAGAGTCAGGCCTACGAGCAGTACTTC	CASSESQAYEQYF
TRBV13	NA	TRBJ1-5	NA	TGTGCCAGCAGCTTAGGGGCTCAGCCCCAGCATTTT	CASSLGAQPQHF